This T cell receptor beta chain originates from a study of T-cell reconstitution after alpha-beta-depleted transplantation in children (dated by TCRdb to 2016 to 2017). General notes on the study: T-cell immune reconstitution after TCRalphabeta/CD19-depleted allogeneic hematopoietic cell transplantation in children was quantitatively tracked in the study by means of TCR repertoire profiling.

The junction shows trimming of 4 bases on V and 2 bases on J, plus 15 bases between the germline ends. The CDR3 holds 16 amino acids from the cysteine to the phenylalanine. Solely the CDR3 DNA is kept, with 48 bases framed from the first base. In the germline V gene (reference sequence), CDR1 corresponds to LGHDT and CDR2 to YNNKEL. Libraries came from PCR. The data were produced on an Illumina HiSeq 2500. To normalize quantification of the TCRbeta repertoire, the TCR libraries were built with molecular barcoding that relied on unique molecular identifiers. TCRdb applied fastp at Q25 and MiXCR to the public reads, then kept only in-frame beta chains. Each CDR3 protein gets just one entry, which takes the most common genes and DNA from the rows behind it. Counted in this sample were 300,000 to 400,000 distinct CDR3 sequences; around 25% of them appeared once. The top ten clonotypes cover about 10% of the sample.

The treatment or condition label here, explained by the study, means: allogeneic hematopoietic cell transplantation with graft depleted of TCRalphabeta T cells and CD19 B cells. TCRalphabeta/CD19-depleted allogeneic hematopoietic cell grafts were given to the transplant recipients, all of whom were children. General conclusions and limits of the study: The high TCRbeta diversity at day 60 in some patients was ascribed to recipient T cells and intrathymic progenitors that had survived conditioning. The frequencies of hyperexpanded clones fell over the following months, and after one year, T-cell counts and TCRbeta diversity were mostly attributed to newly produced T cells. The apparently early recovery of alphabetaT-cell counts about two months after transplant reportedly depended on only several hundred rapidly expanded clones that came from non-depleted graft cells.

This clonotype was seen more than once but under ten times. It lacks a known antigen. Base qualities are not recorded, but no much larger clone differs from it by a single base. Here the chain combines TRBV3-1 and TRBJ2-1; matching of 5 bases hints at TRBD2 as the D gene. Sample: PBMCs, mostly from graft donor cells, taken 180 days after TCRalphabeta/CD19-depleted stem cell transplant. The receptor was isolated from a male patient younger than 18 who had a stem cell transplant for acute lymphoblastic leukemia, so the T cells may come from the graft donor. The CDR3 sequence is CASSPRVANPYNEQFF. Here is the DNA: TGTGCCAGCAGCCCACGGGTAGCGAACCCCTACAATGAGCAGTTCTTC.